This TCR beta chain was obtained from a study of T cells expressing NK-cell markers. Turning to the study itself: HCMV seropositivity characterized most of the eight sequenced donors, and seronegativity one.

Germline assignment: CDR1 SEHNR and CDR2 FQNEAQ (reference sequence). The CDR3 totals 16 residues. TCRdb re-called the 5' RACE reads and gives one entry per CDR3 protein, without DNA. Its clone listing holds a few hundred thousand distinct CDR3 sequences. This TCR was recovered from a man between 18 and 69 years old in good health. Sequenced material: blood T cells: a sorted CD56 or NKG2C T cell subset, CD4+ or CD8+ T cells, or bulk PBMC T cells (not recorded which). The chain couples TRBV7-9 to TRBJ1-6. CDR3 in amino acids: CASSLTVAAVNSPLHF.